This T cell receptor (beta chain) is drawn from a study of shared clonotypes between healthy human individuals. Study information: Participating donors consisted of a couple of women and a few men aged 18 to 49. General observations from the study: Roughly 4.7% was the fraction of naive CD4 clonotypes found shared across several donors.

To note about this clone: Its target is not known.

Genomic DNA from each subset was divided evenly over several immunoSEQ plates. The method was immunoSEQ multiplex PCR; TCRdb's version includes in-frame clones alone and lacks a portion of them. The sample shows 1.5 million to 1.9 million clones, 95% to 99% of them seen only once. From CD4+ cells came CD45RA+ naive and CD45RA-negative memory subsets. This CDR3 has 15 residues. With 4 bases clipped from V and 5 bases from J, the junction kept 6 bases outside the gene matches. CDR1 is MNHEY, CDR2 SVGAGI, per germline. The TCR was taken from a man in his thirties or forties in good health. Sequenced: naive CD4+ T cells sorted from blood. The subset was: CD45RA+ positively selected. This chain links TRBV6-5 with TRBJ2-5; 11 bases are shared with TRBD2. CDR3 protein: CASSSTLAGDETQYF. The CDR3, as DNA: TGTGCCAGCAGTTCGACACTAGCGGGAGATGAGACCCAGTACTTC.